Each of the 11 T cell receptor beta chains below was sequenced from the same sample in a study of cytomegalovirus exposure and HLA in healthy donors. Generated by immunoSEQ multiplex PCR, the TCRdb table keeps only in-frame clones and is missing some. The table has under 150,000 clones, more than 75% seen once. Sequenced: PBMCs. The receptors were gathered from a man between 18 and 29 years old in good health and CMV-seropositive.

The DNA for the CDR3 is TGCGCCAGCTCAAGGACTAGCGGGGGCGAGCAGTTCTTC. This sequence encodes CASSRTSGGEQFF. The rearrangement links TRBV5-1 to TRBJ2-1; 13 bases align to TRBD2. Germline CDR1 reads SGHRS; CDR2 reads YFSETQ. Trimming cost V 7 bases and J 10 bases; bases outside gene matches: 5. This CDR3 is 13 amino acids long.

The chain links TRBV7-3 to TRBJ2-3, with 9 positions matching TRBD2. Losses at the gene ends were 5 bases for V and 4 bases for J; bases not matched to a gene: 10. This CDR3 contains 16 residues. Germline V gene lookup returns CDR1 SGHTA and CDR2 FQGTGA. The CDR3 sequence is CASSPRDSGSADTQYF. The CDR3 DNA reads TGTGCCAGCAGCCCCCGGGATAGCGGGAGTGCAGATACGCAGTATTTT.

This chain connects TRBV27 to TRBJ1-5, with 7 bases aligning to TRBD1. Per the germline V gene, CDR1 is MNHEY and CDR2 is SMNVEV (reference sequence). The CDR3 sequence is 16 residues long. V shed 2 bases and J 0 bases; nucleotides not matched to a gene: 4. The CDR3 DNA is TGTGCCAGCAGTTTAAAGGGACAGTATAGCAATCAGCCCCAGCATTTT. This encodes CASSLKGQYSNQPQHF.

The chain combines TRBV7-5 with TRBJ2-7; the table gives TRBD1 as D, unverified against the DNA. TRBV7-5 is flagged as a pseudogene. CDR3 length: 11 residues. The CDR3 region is CVRSLDIEQYF. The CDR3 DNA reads TGTGTCAGAAGCTTAGACATAGAGCAGTACTTC.

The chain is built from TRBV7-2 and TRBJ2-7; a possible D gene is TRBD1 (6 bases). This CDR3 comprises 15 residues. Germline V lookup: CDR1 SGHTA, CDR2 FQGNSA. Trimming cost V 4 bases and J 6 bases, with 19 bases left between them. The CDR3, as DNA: TGTGCCAGCAGCTCAACAGGGTTGAAGCTCGGCGAGCAGTACTTC. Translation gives CASSSTGLKLGEQYF.

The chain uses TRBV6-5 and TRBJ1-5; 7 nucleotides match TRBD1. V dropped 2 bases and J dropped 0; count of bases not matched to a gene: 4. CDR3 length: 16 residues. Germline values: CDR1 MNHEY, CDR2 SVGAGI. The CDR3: CASSYGGTASNQPQHF. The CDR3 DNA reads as TGTGCCAGCAGTTACGGGGGGACAGCTAGCAATCAGCCCCAGCATTTT.

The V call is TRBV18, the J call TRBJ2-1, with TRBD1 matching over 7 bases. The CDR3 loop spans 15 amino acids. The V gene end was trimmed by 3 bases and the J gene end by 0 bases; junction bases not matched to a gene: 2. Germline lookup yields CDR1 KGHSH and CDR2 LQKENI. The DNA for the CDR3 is TGTGCCAGCTCACCGACAGGGAGCTCCTACAATGAGCAGTTCTTC. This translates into CASSPTGSSYNEQFF.

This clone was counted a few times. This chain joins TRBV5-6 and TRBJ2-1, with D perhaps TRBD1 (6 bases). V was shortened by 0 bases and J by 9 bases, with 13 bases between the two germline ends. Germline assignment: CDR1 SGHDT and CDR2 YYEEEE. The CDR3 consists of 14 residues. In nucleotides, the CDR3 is TGTGCCAGCAGCTTGGGGACAGTGATTGTTGAGCAGTTCTTC. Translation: CASSLGTVIVEQFF.

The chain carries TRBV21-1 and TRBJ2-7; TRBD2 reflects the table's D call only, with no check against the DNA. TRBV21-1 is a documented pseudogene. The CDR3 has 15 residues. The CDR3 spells CASSNKPAGSYEQYF. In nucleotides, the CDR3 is TGTGCCAGCAGCAACAAGCCTGCGGGGTCCTACGAGCAGTACTTC.

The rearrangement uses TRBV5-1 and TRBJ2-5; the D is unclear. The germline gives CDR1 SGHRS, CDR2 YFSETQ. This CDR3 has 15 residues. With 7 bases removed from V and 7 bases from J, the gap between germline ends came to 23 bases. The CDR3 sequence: CASAPLRTSTLTQYF. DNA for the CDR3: TGCGCCAGCGCCCCCCTGCGTACCTCGACTCTGACCCAGTACTTC.

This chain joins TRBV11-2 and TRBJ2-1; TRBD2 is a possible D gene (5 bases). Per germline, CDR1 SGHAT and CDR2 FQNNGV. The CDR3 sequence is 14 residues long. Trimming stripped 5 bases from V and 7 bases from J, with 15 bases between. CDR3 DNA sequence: TGTGCCAGCAGCCGAGCGGAAAAAAGGAATGAGCAGTTCTTC. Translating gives CASSRAEKRNEQFF.